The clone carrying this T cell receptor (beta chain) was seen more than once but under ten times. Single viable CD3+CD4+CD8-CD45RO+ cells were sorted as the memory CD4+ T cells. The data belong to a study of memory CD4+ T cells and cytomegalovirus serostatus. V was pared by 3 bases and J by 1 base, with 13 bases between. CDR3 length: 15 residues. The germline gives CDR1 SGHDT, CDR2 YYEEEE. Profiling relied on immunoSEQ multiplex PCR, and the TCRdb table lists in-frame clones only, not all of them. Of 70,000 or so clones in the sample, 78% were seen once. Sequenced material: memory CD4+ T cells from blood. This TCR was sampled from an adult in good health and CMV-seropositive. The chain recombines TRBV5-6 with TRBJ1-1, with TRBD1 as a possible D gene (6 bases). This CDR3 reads CASSSPGQQNTEAFF. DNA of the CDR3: TGTGCCAGCAGCTCACCTGGACAGCAGAACACTGAAGCTTTCTTT.